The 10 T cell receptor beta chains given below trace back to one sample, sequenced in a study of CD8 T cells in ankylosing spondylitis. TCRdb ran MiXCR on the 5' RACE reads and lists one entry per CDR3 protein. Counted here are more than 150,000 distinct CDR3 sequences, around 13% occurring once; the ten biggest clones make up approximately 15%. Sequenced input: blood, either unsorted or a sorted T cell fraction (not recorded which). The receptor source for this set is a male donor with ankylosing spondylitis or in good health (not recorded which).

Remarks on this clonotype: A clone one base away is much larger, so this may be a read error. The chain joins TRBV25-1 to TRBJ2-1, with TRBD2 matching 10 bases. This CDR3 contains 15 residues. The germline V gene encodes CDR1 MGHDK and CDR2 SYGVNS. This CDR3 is CASSFLAGVYNVQFF. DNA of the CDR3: TGTGCCAGCAGCTTTCTAGCGGGGGTTTACAATGTGCAGTTCTTC.

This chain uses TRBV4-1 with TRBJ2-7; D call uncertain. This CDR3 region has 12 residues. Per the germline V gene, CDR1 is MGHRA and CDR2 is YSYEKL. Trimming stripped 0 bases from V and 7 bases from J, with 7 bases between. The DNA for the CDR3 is TGCGCCAGCAGCCAAGAGACGAGGGAGCAGTACTTC. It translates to CASSQETREQYF.

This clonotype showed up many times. Here the CDR3 DNA reads TGCGCCAGCAGCTTCTACGAGGGTTCCTACGAGCAGTACTTC. This sequence encodes CASSFYEGSYEQYF. The chain has TRBV4-1 and TRBJ2-7, with a possible D match to TRBD2 (5 bases). V shed 5 bases and J shed 1 base, with 12 bases lying between them. The CDR3 spans 14 residues. Germline CDR1 and CDR2: MGHRA and YSYEKL.

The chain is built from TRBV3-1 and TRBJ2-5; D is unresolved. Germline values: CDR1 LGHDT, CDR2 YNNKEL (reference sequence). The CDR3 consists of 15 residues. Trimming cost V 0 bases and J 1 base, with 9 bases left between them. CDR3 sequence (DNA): TGTGCCAGCAGCCAAGATAGGCCTCTCCAAGAGACCCAGTACTTC. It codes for CASSQDRPLQETQYF.

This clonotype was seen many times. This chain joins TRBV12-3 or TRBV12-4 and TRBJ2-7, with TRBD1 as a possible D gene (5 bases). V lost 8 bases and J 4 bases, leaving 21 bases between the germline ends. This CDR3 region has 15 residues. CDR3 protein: CASSDGHSGRYEQYF. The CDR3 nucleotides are TGTGCCAGCTCCGACGGACACTCAGGGCGTTACGAGCAGTACTTC.

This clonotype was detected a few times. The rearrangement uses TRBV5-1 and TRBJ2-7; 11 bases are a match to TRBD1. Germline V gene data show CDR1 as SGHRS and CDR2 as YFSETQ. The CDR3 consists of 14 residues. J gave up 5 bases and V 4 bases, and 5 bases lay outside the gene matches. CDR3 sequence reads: CASSEGQGADEQYF. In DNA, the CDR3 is TGCGCCAGCAGCGAAGGACAGGGGGCGGACGAGCAGTACTTC.

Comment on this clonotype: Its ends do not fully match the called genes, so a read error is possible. In nucleotides, the CDR3 is TGTGCCAGCAGCTTAGCGGCCGGGGAGCTTTTT. Protein sequence: CASSLAAGELF. The rearrangement links TRBV7-9 to TRBJ2-2; tentatively, D is TRBD2 (5 bases). CDR1 is SEHNR and CDR2 is FQNEAQ in the germline V gene (reference sequence). This CDR3 is 11 amino acids long.

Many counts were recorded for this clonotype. In DNA form, the CDR3 reads TGTGCCAGCAGTTTAATTTCCACCTACGAGCAGTACTTC. Translation: CASSLISTYEQYF. The rearrangement uses TRBV12-3 or TRBV12-4 and TRBJ2-7; D gene uncertain. V lost 2 bases, J lost 2 bases, and 7 bases lay in between. The CDR3 contains 13 residues.

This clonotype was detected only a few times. The CDR3 DNA reads TGTGCCAGCAGCTTCGGTCCGTCCGAGCAGTACTTC. As protein: CASSFGPSEQYF. The chain is built from TRBV11-2 and TRBJ2-7; D remains unclear. The CDR3 contains 12 residues. Per the germline V gene, CDR1 is SGHAT and CDR2 is FQNNGV. V lost 3 bases and J 6 bases, leaving 9 bases between the germline ends.

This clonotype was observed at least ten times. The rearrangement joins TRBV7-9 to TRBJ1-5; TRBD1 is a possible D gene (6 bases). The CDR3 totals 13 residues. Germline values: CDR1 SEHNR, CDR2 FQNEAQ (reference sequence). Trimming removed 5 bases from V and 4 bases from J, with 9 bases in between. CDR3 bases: TGTGCCAGCAGCGGGGGCTGGAATCAGCCCCAGCATTTT. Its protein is CASSGGWNQPQHF. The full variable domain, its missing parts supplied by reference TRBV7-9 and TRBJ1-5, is DTGVSQNPRHKITKRGQNVTFRCDPISEHNRLYWYRQTLGQGPEFLTYFQNEAQLEKSRLLSDRFSAERPKGSFSTLEIQRTEQGDSAMYLCASSGGWNQPQHFGDGTRLSIL.